The rows below give T cell receptor beta chains drawn from one sample of a study of regulatory T cells in long-lasting Graves disease. TCRdb re-called the multiplex PCR reads with MiXCR, one entry per CDR3 protein. The data hold a few hundred thousand distinct CDR3 sequences, with around a fifth observed a single time. The sample here was peripheral blood mononuclear cells (PBMCs), taken when the disease was refractory, from a patient treated with antithyroid drugs. The receptors derive from a female donor with Graves disease. The CDR3 runs from the conserved cysteine through the conserved F or W. The D gene is left open where the match is weak. Part of the rows lack a size; the others show once, few, many or a class for expanded clones.

>TRBV2|TRBJ1-5|many|TRBD1
TGTGCCAGCAACCCGGACAGGGGCACGAATCAGCCCCAGCATTTT
CASNPDRGTNQPQHF
>TRBV6-1|TRBJ2-7|many|.
TGTGCCAGCGGCGGGATGACCTACGAGCAGTACTTC
CASGGMTYEQYF
>TRBV7-9|TRBJ1-1|many|.
TGTGCCAGCAGCTCGTCGCATGAAGCTTTCTTT
CASSSSHEAFF
>TRBV30|TRBJ1-2|.|.
TGTGCCTGGAGTGCCCCCGCCGGACAGACCCCTGGCTATGGCTACACCTTC
CAWSAPAGQTPGYGYTF
>TRBV14|TRBJ1-2|many|TRBD1
TGTGCCAGCAGCCAAGCTTCCGGACAGGCCTATGGCTACACCTTC
CASSQASGQAYGYTF
>TRBV12-3/TRBV12-4|TRBJ2-5|many|.
TGTGCCAGCAGTGCCACGGGACGACAAGAGACCCAGTACTTC
CASSATGRQETQYF
>TRBV12-3/TRBV12-4|TRBJ1-4|many|.
TGTGCCAGCGGAGGGCCAGGGATAGTTGAAAAACTGTTTTTT
CASGGPGIVEKLFF
>TRBV7-2|TRBJ1-1|many|TRBD1
TGTGCCAGCAGCGAATGGCCGGGACAGGCTTTCTTT
CASSEWPGQAFF
>TRBV7-2|TRBJ1-3|.|.
TGTGCCAGCAGCTTTGGGGGTGCTGGAAACACCATATATTTT
CASSFGGAGNTIYF
>TRBV7-2|TRBJ2-7|.|.
TGTGCCAGCAGCTTGGGGCAGCTAGCCTACGGGCAGTACTTC
CASSLGQLAYGQYF
>TRBV19|TRBJ2-2|many|.
TGTGCCAGTAGTATGAGGCGGAGCGGGACCGGGGAGCTGTTTTTT
CASSMRRSGTGELFF
>TRBV7-2|TRBJ1-5|.|TRBD1
TGTGCCAGCAGCGGACGAATCGGGACAGATAGCAATCAGCCCCAGCATTTT
CASSGRIGTDSNQPQHF
>TRBV13|TRBJ2-3|few|.
TGTGCCAGCAGCTCCGCAAACACAGATACGCAGTATTTT
CASSSANTDTQYF
>TRBV29-1|TRBJ1-4|many|.
TGCAGCGTTGAGGGAAGGGGGTCCCAACCTGGAAAACTGTTTTTT
CSVEGRGSQPGKLFF
>TRBV9|TRBJ1-1|.|.
TGTGCCAGCAGCGTCGCGGGGGACGACACTGAAGCTTTCTTT
CASSVAGDDTEAFF
>TRBV18|TRBJ2-5|.|.
TGTGCCAGCTCACCACCGTTTGGACTCCAAGAGACCCAGTACTTC
CASSPPFGLQETQYF
>TRBV10-3|TRBJ1-6|.|.
TGTGCCATCAGCCAAGGGGAAAATTCACCCCTCCACTTT
CAISQGENSPLHF
>TRBV28|TRBJ1-1|many|.
TGTGCCAGCAGTTTATCGGGTGTTCCTGAAGCTTTCTTT
CASSLSGVPEAFF
>TRBV12-3/TRBV12-4|TRBJ1-6|many|.
TGTGCCAGCAGTTTAGTGGAACCGCTTAATTCACCCCTCCACTTT
CASSLVEPLNSPLHF
>TRBV10-3|TRBJ2-7|few|TRBD1
TGTGCCATCAGTTCGACAGGGGATGGATACGAGCAGTACTTC
CAISSTGDGYEQYF
>TRBV7-9|TRBJ1-3|.|.
TGTGCCAGCAGCTTTGCGGGGACTGGAAACACCATATATTTT
CASSFAGTGNTIYF
>TRBV20-1|TRBJ2-3|.|.
TGCAGTGCTAAGGGACATCTCACAGATACGCAGTATTTT
CSAKGHLTDTQYF
>TRBV30|TRBJ1-2|many|.
TGTGCCTGGAGTCGAGGGGGGGGTAGCGGCTACACCTTC
CAWSRGGGSGYTF